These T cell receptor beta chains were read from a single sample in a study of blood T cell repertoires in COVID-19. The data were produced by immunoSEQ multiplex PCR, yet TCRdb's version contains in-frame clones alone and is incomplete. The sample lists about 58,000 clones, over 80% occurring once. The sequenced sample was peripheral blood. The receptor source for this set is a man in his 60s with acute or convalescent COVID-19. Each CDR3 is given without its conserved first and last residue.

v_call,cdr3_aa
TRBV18,ASSLSGTSGKEQF
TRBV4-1,ASSQGPRGPGNTIY
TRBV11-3,ASSLGSGQNQPQH
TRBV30,AWSVFAGGYNEQF
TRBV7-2,ASSLTSSGVRTLGYGYT
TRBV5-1,ASREIAGDYNEQF
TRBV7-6,ASSPDGGRPYEQY
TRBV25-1,ASSRTGNFEAF
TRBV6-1,ASSDPGESLGWEQY
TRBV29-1,SVEDQAGGVEEQF
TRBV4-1,ASSQFTGTGDEQY
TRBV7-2,ASSLPRTGGREKLF
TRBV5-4,ASSTDREIVVRTGELF
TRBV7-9,ASSLRGQGVGYGYT
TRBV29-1,SVETETQY
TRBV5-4,ASSSGLAGDDEQF
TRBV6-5,ASSPDRSSSYEQY
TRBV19,ASNGELRLREVLSFNTGELF
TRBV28,ASSSGFHEQY
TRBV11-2,ASSLRGARDQPQH
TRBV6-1,ASSESQGVSYEQY
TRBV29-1,SVESLADYEQY
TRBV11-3,ASSPSTGTGGNEQF
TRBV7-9,ASSLRDDAF
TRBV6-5,ASSYREERNQPQH
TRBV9,ASSPRGETQY
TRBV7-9,ASSGTNSNQPQH
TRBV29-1,SVLEGYSNQPQH
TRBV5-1,ASSRDREYNSPLH
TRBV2,ASSETSGSAETQY
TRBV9,ASSVGSSLVANEQF
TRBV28,ASSPWTSGRAVETQY
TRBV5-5,ASSLYSGQDMNTEAF
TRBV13,ASSLTGTSGSLSSTDTQY
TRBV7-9,ASRNWDRGRNTEAF
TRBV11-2,ASSLDRGQPQH
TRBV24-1,ATSEAAGYGYT
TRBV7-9,ASSFSGSAGHNYGYT
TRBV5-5,ASSGTGDGAF
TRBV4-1,ASSQENPGDRGTYEQY
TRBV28,ASTRYRRNEQF
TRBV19,ASSIKERETQY
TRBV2,ASSRGPPGAGYT
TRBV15,ATSSARQGNGYT
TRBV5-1,ASSLARDPGGYGYT
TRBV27,ASSSLSFLSNQPQH
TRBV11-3,ASRTGTGGNEQF
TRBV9,ASSVGTGGSNEKLF
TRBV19,APSRDSSYEQY
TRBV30,AWSVSVYEQY